The 8 T cell receptor beta chains listed next were all sequenced from one sample in a study of T cells in Graves' hyperthyroidism and ophthalmopathy. The CDR3 regions of TCR beta were amplified from RNA transcripts. HTBI primers were used for first-round RT-PCR of the TCR CDR3. TCRdb reprocessed the multiplex PCR reads via MiXCR and lists one record per CDR3 protein. Altogether some 550,000 distinct CDR3 sequences are present, roughly 15% being singletons, with the ten largest covering 3% to 4%. The sample taken for sequencing was blood. The receptors come from a woman in her 40s with Graves' ophthalmopathy.

This clonotype came up many times. The chain is built from TRBV3-1 and TRBJ1-2; possible D gene TRBD1, 5 bases. CDR3 size: 14 residues. In germline, CDR1 is LGHDT, CDR2 YNNKEL (reference sequence). V gave up 1 base and J gave up 4 bases, with 10 bases separating them. CDR3 nucleotides: TGTGCCAGCAGCCAAGTGCCAGGGACCTATGGCTACACCTTC. Translation: CASSQVPGTYGYTF.

The chain carries TRBV6-4 and TRBJ2-7; D not resolved. The V and J ends lost 5 bases and 3 bases respectively, with 11 bases between them. CDR1 and CDR2 from the germline V gene are MRHNA and SNTAGT. This CDR3 spans 13 amino acids. The CDR3 nucleotides read TGTGCCAGCAGTACCACATCCGACTACGAGCAGTACTTC. Encoded protein: CASSTTSDYEQYF.

The sample holds many counts of this clonotype. In nucleotides, the CDR3 is TGTGCCACCAGCAGTTTCGTCAGCAACTACGAGCAGTACTTC. Residues: CATSSFVSNYEQYF. The V and J genes are TRBV15 and TRBJ2-7; D is ambiguous. The V and J ends lost 3 bases and 3 bases respectively, with 12 bases between them. Per the germline V gene, CDR1 is LNHNV and CDR2 is YYDKDF (reference sequence). The CDR3 has 14 residues.

This clonotype was seen ten or more times. The chain is built from TRBV27 and TRBJ2-3; D might be TRBD2 (5 bases). V shed 0 bases and J shed 1 base, with 14 bases lying between them. Germline CDR1 is MNHEY and CDR2 is SMNVEV (reference sequence). The CDR3 is made up of 17 amino acids. Here the CDR3 reads CASSLSIERLGTDTQYF. In nucleotides, the CDR3 is TGTGCCAGCAGTTTATCGATTGAGCGGTTGGGCACAGATACGCAGTATTTT.

This clonotype was recorded at least ten times. The gene calls are TRBV6-1 and TRBJ2-7; TRBD2 aligns across 9 bases. Germline CDR1 and CDR2: MNHNS and SASEGT. V shed 4 bases and J 3 bases; nucleotides not matched to a gene: 4. The CDR3 is 14 residues long. The CDR3 DNA follows: TGTGCCAGCAGTGGAAGCGGGGGGCTCTACGAGCAGTACTTC. It is translated as CASSGSGGLYEQYF.

This clonotype was detected only a few times. V and J are TRBV6-1 and TRBJ2-7; 8 nucleotides line up with TRBD2. Looked up from germline, CDR1 is MNHNS and CDR2 is SASEGT. With V trimmed by 5 bases and J by 4 bases, 10 bases remained unmatched. The CDR3 covers 15 residues. CDR3 bases: TGTGCCAGCAGTTATCTTGAGCGGGAGAGATACGAGCAGTACTTC. Translating it yields CASSYLERERYEQYF.

The DNA for the CDR3 is TGTGCCAGCAGTTCGGCTCTGGGACAGTACAATCAGCCCCAGCATTTT. This translates into CASSSALGQYNQPQHF. The chain is built from TRBV27 and TRBJ1-5; TRBD1 matches at 7 bases. This CDR3 is built from 16 residues. CDR1 and CDR2 from the germline V gene are MNHEY and SMNVEV (reference sequence). With 4 bases clipped from V and 3 bases from J, the junction kept 9 bases outside the gene matches.

This clonotype showed up many times. The chain links TRBV11-3 to TRBJ1-1; weak D call: TRBD1 (5 bases). V lost 5 bases and J lost 1, with 8 bases in between. There are 13 residues in the CDR3. Germline CDR1 SGHNT, CDR2 YENEEA. The CDR3 coding sequence is TGTGCCAGCAGCCAAGGACAGAACACTGAAGCTTTCTTT. The encoded protein is CASSQGQNTEAFF. Drawing the rest from reference TRBV11-3 and TRBJ1-1, the complete variable domain is EAGVVQSPRYKIIEKKQPVAFWCNPISGHNTLYWYLQNLGQGPELLIRYENEEAVDDSQLPKDRFSAERLKGVDSTLKIQPAELGDSAVYLCASSQGQNTEAFFGQGTRLTVV.